Listed here are 7 T cell receptor beta chains from one sample, sequenced in a study of T cell responses to AZD1222 COVID-19 vaccine. Repertoires were generated with immunoSEQ multiplex PCR, while TCRdb's copy carries only in-frame clones and drops some. The profile shows 75,000 or so clones, more than 85% of them singletons. Sequencing was performed on peripheral blood, taken 28 days after the second AZD1222 dose. The receptors shown here come from an adult who received the AZD1222 COVID-19 vaccine.

The chain combines TRBV28 with TRBJ2-7, with 7 nucleotides matching TRBD1. This CDR3 has 14 amino acids. The germline CDR1 and CDR2 sequences are MDHEN and SYDVKM. V lost 5 bases, J lost 3 bases, and 7 bases stayed unmatched. CDR3 nucleotide sequence: TGTGCCAGCAGTCAGAGGACAGGAGGCTACGAGCAGTACTTC. Translating it yields CASSQRTGGYEQYF.

As DNA, the CDR3 is TGTGCCAGCAGCTTAAGTGGGGGTTCTGAAGCTTTCTTT. It encodes CASSLSGGSEAFF. The chain joins TRBV7-3 to TRBJ1-1, with D possibly TRBD1 on 5 matching bases. V was pared by 1 base and J by 6 bases, with 9 bases between. The germline V gene has CDR1 SGHTA and CDR2 FQGTGA. This CDR3 has 13 amino acids.

The chain recombines TRBV6-6 with TRBJ1-4; a weak D match, TRBD1 (6 bases). Trimming removed 6 bases at V and 7 bases at J, with 18 bases between. Germline values: CDR1 MNHNY, CDR2 SVGAGI (reference sequence). This CDR3 is built from 15 residues. The CDR3 sequence: CASRDSGAGGEKLFF. The CDR3 DNA sequence: TGTGCCAGCAGAGACTCGGGGGCCGGTGGTGAAAAACTGTTTTTT.

This chain connects TRBV6-5 to TRBJ1-2; D not resolved. Germline assignment: CDR1 MNHEY and CDR2 SVGAGI. The V end lost 6 bases, the J end lost 2 bases, and 7 bases lay between the germline ends. The CDR3 has 12 residues. This chain's CDR3 is CASRPPNYGYTF. CDR3 bases: TGTGCCAGCAGGCCCCCAAACTATGGCTACACCTTC.

The genes are TRBV18 and TRBJ1-1; a possible D gene is TRBD1 (5 bases). Trimming removed 4 bases from V and 1 base from J, with 13 bases in between. Germline V gives CDR1 KGHSH, CDR2 LQKENI. There are 15 residues in the CDR3. The CDR3: CASSLTGRTNTEAFF. For the CDR3, the DNA is TGTGCCAGCTCACTCACGGGACGGACGAACACTGAAGCTTTCTTT.

In its sample, this clone was seen once. The chain employs TRBV12-5 and TRBJ1-6; D may be TRBD1 (6 bases). CDR1 is LGHNT and CDR2 is FRNRAP in the germline V gene. This CDR3 contains 14 residues. Trimming took 2 bases from V and 7 from J, leaving 9 bases between them. The CDR3 protein is CASGLRGTNSPLHF. The CDR3 coding sequence is TGTGCTAGTGGTTTGAGGGGGACCAATTCACCCCTCCACTTT.

V gene TRBV11-2 combines with J gene TRBJ2-1; the D gene is possibly TRBD2 (5 bases). Per the germline V gene, CDR1 is SGHAT and CDR2 is FQNNGV. V shed 5 bases and J shed 2 bases, with 22 bases lying between them. CDR3 length: 18 amino acids. Here the CDR3 reads CASSPSRRLAAAYNEQFF. DNA for the CDR3: TGTGCCAGCAGCCCCTCTCGACGTCTAGCAGCTGCCTACAATGAGCAGTTCTTC.